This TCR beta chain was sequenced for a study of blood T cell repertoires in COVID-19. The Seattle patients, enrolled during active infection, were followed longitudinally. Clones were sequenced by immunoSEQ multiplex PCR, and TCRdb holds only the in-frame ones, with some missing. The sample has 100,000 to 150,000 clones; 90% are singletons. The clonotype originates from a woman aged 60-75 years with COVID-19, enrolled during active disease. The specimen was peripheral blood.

This CDR3 is CASSQDMMGGFGGNIYGYTF. In DNA, the CDR3 is TGTGCCAGCAGCCAAGATATGATGGGGGGTTTTGGTGGGAATATCTATGGCTACACCTTC. The rearrangement uses TRBV14 and TRBJ1-2, with D possibly matching TRBD1 (5 bases). Germline CDR1 and CDR2: SGHDN and FVKESK. This CDR3 is built from 20 residues. Trimming removed 0 bases from V and 4 bases from J, with 27 bases in between.